These 18 T cell receptor beta chains originate from one sample sequenced in a study of T cell changes during pregnancy in multiple sclerosis. TCRdb keeps only in-frame clones here, not all; method: immunoSEQ multiplex PCR. The sample includes 20,000 to 25,000 clones, 85% of them seen just once. The source was CD8+ T cells from peripheral blood mononuclear cells, collected in the first trimester of pregnancy. Receptors were obtained from a female donor in good health, enrolled as a control in a pregnancy study.

This chain joins TRBV29-1 and TRBJ1-2; D unresolved. This CDR3 has 13 residues. Germline values: CDR1 SQVTM, CDR2 ANQGSEA. Trimming took 0 bases from V and 4 from J, leaving 9 bases between them. The CDR3 sequence is CSVEDGKSYGYTF. CDR3 DNA sequence: TGCAGCGTTGAAGACGGGAAAAGCTATGGCTACACCTTC.

The J gene is TRBJ2-3, the V gene TRBV7-9; no definite D call. Germline V gene lookup returns CDR1 SEHNR and CDR2 FQNEAQ (reference sequence). Between the trimmed V and J ends, which lost 5 bases and 0 bases, there was a span of 6 bases. The CDR3 has 13 amino acids. CDR3 residues: CASSPTSTDTQYF. CDR3 sequence (DNA): TGTGCCAGCAGCCCAACTAGCACAGATACGCAGTATTTT.

In its sample, this clone was seen once. V usage is TRBV9 and J usage is TRBJ2-2; 8 bases agree with TRBD1. J gave up 2 bases and V 5 bases, and 8 bases lay outside the gene matches. Germline assignment: CDR1 SGDLS and CDR2 YYNGEE. This CDR3 is 16 amino acids long. In nucleotides, the CDR3 is TGTGCCAGCAGTGAACCCCCAGGGGGCAACACCGGGGAGCTGTTTTTT. Its translation: CASSEPPGGNTGELFF. Full variable domain (remainder filled in from reference TRBV9 and TRBJ2-2): DSGVTQTPKHLITATGQRVTLRCSPRSGDLSVYWYQQSLDQGLQFLIQYYNGEERAKGNILERFSAQQFPDLHSELNLSSLELGDSALYFCASSEPPGGNTGELFFGEGSRLTVL.

This chain connects TRBV9 to TRBJ2-7; 12 bases map to TRBD2. In germline, CDR1 is SGDLS, CDR2 YYNGEE. Trimming at V came to 4 bases and at J to 5 bases, leaving 7 bases not matched to a gene. The CDR3 is 15 residues long. CDR3 DNA sequence: TGTGCCAGCAGCCCTACGACTAGCGGGAGAGACGAGCAGTACTTC. As protein: CASSPTTSGRDEQYF.

The CDR3 nucleotides read TGTGCCAGCAGCTCAGGGGGGACCGCGATCCCCCAGCATTTT. Amino acids: CASSSGGTAIPQHF. V gene TRBV9 combines with J gene TRBJ1-5; 7 bases are a match to TRBD1. The CDR3 runs to 14 residues. Per germline, CDR1 SGDLS and CDR2 YYNGEE. Trimming removed 4 bases from V and 10 bases from J; junction bases left unmatched: 11.

This clone was picked up one time. This chain links TRBV6-1 with TRBJ1-2; tentative D call: TRBD1 (5 bases). From germline, CDR1 is MNHNS and CDR2 SASEGT. This CDR3 is 16 amino acids long. V lost 1 base and J 7 bases, leaving 19 bases between the germline ends. The chain's CDR3 is CASSEDAQGTGSGYTF. In DNA form, the CDR3 reads TGTGCCAGCAGTGAAGACGCGCAGGGTACAGGTAGTGGCTACACCTTC.

The chain combines TRBV18 with TRBJ2-2; 8 bases match TRBD1. Looked up from germline, CDR1 is KGHSH and CDR2 is LQKENI. The CDR3 extends over 15 amino acids. The V segment lost 3 bases and the J segment 3 bases; nucleotides outside the gene matches: 3. The CDR3 DNA reads TGTGCCAGCTCACCCAGGGGGCCGGACACCGGGGAGCTGTTTTTT. Protein product: CASSPRGPDTGELFF.

The genes are TRBV28 and TRBJ2-7; tentative D call: TRBD2 (6 bases). The CDR3 covers 14 residues. V was clipped by 1 base and J by 7 bases, with 14 bases between them. The germline V gene has CDR1 MDHEN and CDR2 SYDVKM. The DNA for the CDR3 is TGTGCCAGCAGTTTATCTGGGGAGGCGTGGGAGCAGTACTTC. Its translation is CASSLSGEAWEQYF.

The chain uses TRBV27 and TRBJ2-1; 10 bases are shared with TRBD2. The CDR3 has 16 amino acids. The V segment lost 8 bases and the J segment 3 bases; nucleotides outside the gene matches: 10. CDR1 is MNHEY, CDR2 SMNVEV, per germline (reference sequence). DNA for the CDR3: TGTGCCAGCTCACCAGCGGGAGGGCATTTCTACAATGAGCAGTTCTTC. Amino acid sequence: CASSPAGGHFYNEQFF.

V usage is TRBV5-1 and J usage is TRBJ2-3, with 7 bases fitting TRBD2. There are 16 residues in the CDR3. V shed 1 base, J shed 2 bases, and the junction held 7 bases outside the gene matches. From germline, CDR1 is SGHRS and CDR2 YFSETQ. Here the CDR3 DNA reads TGCGCCAGCAGCTTGCTGGCGGGAGATAACACAGATACGCAGTATTTT. This codes for CASSLLAGDNTDTQYF.

This chain joins TRBV7-1 and TRBJ2-5; 11 bases line up with TRBD2. TRBV7-1 carries the ORF label, with uncertain function. CDR3 size: 16 residues. Trimming cost V 3 bases and J 1 base; bases outside gene matches: 4. CDR3 sequence: CASSSGTSGFQETQYF. As DNA, the CDR3 is TGTGCCAGCAGCTCCGGGACTAGCGGATTCCAAGAGACCCAGTACTTC.

The chain couples TRBV30 to TRBJ2-1; TRBD2 matches 9 bases. V was pared by 2 bases and J by 8 bases, with 7 bases of the junction left unmatched. This CDR3 is built from 14 residues. Germline V gene data show CDR1 as GTSNPN and CDR2 as SVGIG (reference sequence). CDR3 in amino acids: CAWSRAGGPDEQFF. The CDR3 DNA sequence: TGTGCCTGGAGTAGGGCGGGAGGGCCTGATGAGCAGTTCTTC.

DNA of the CDR3: TGTGCCAGCAGCGCCGGGGACAGCCAAGAGACCCAGTACTTC. Translated: CASSAGDSQETQYF. The J gene is TRBJ2-5, the V gene TRBV9; TRBD1 agrees at 7 bases. Germline-derived CDR1 and CDR2 are SGDLS and YYNGEE. The trim removed 3 bases at V and 1 base at J, leaving 3 bases unmatched. The length of the CDR3 is 14 residues.

The sample holds one count of this clone. The chain carries TRBV7-8 and TRBJ2-2; possibly TRBD2 for D (5 bases). The V end was cut by 5 bases, the J end by 7 bases, with 14 bases between. Germline assignment: CDR1 SGHVS and CDR2 FQNEAQ. The CDR3 totals 14 residues. The CDR3 here is CASSPLGMGGELFF. CDR3 DNA sequence: TGTGCCAGCAGCCCCCTCGGGATGGGCGGGGAGCTGTTTTTT. Full variable domain (outside the CDR3, taken from reference TRBV7-8 and TRBJ2-2): GAGVSQSPRYKVAKRGQDVALRCDPISGHVSLFWYQQALGQGPEFLTYFQNEAQLDKSGLPSDRFFAERPEGSVSTLKIQRTQQEDSAVYLCASSPLGMGGELFFGEGSRLTVL.

This CDR3 reads CASSQDNRGARTEAFF. In nucleotides, the CDR3 is TGTGCCAGCAGCCAAGATAACCGGGGGGCGCGAACTGAAGCTTTCTTT. This chain links TRBV14 with TRBJ1-1; D is possibly TRBD1 (6 bases). The CDR3 is made up of 16 amino acids. V was cut by 0 bases and J by 5 bases, with 16 bases left in between. CDR1 SGHDN and CDR2 FVKESK come from the germline V gene. The whole variable domain, remainder taken from reference TRBV14 and TRBJ1-1, is EAGVTQFPSHSVIEKGQTVTLRCDPISGHDNLYWYRRVMGKEIKFLLHFVKESKQDESGMPNNRFLAERTGGTYSTLKVQPAELEDSGVYFCASSQDNRGARTEAFFGQGTRLTVV.

The chain couples TRBV4-3 to TRBJ2-3, with 14 bases aligning to TRBD2. J lost 6 bases, V lost 0 bases, and 5 bases had no gene match. CDR3 length: 17 residues. Germline V CDR1 and CDR2: LGHNA, YSLEER. CDR3 DNA: TGCGCCAGCAGCCAAGATGTTAGGACTAGCGGGGGGGATACGCAGTATTTT. The encoded protein is CASSQDVRTSGGDTQYF.

V is TRBV10-3 and J is TRBJ1-2; D not resolved. This CDR3 is built from 11 residues. Trimming cost V 10 bases and J 6 bases, with 12 bases left between them. Looked up from germline, CDR1 is ENHRY and CDR2 is SYGVKD. The DNA for the CDR3 is TGTGCCACCCTAAAGGGAGATGGCTACACCTTC. It encodes CATLKGDGYTF.

The chain has TRBV15 and TRBJ1-1, with TRBD1 matching over 10 bases. CDR1 is LNHNV, CDR2 YYDKDF, per germline (reference sequence). Unmatched junction bases numbered 9, after V lost 4 bases and J lost 4 bases. CDR3 size: 16 residues. CDR3 nucleotides: TGTGCCACCAGCACTCTCCGGGACAGGGGTGGCACTGAAGCTTTCTTT. Protein sequence: CATSTLRDRGGTEAFF. Looking up the rest from reference TRBV15 and TRBJ1-1 gives the full variable domain: DAMVIQNPRYQVTQFGKPVTLSCSQTLNHNVMYWYQQKSSQAPKLLFHYYDKDFNNEADTPDNFQSRRPNTSFCFLDIRSPGLGDTAMYLCATSTLRDRGGTEAFFGQGTRLTVV.